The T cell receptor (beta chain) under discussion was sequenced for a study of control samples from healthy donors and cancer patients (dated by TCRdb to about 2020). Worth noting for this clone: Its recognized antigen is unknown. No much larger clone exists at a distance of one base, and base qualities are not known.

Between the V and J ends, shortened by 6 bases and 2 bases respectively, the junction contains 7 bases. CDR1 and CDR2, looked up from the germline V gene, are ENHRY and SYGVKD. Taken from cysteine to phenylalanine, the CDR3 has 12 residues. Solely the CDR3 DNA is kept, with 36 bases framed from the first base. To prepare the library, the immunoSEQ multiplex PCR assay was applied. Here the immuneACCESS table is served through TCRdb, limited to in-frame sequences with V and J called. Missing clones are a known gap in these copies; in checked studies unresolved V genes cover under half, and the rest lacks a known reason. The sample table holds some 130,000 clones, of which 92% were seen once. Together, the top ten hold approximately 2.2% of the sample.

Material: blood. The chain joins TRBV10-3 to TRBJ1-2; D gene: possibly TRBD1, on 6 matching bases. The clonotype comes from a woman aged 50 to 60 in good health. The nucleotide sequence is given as TGTGCCATCAGCGGGACAAACTATGGCTACACCTTC. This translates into CAISGTNYGYTF.